A selection of T cell receptor beta chains follows, all from one sample in a study of breast tumors, draining lymph nodes, adjacent tissues. A single record per CDR3 protein comes from TCRdb applying MiXCR to the multiplex PCR reads. This table has about 200,000 distinct CDR3 sequences, 30% to 40% appearing once. What was sequenced was axillary lymph node tissue. The receptors were gathered from a female donor with breast cancer. Some clones in this sample may be carry-over from other donors' samples. Both conserved end residues are part of each CDR3. Each record gives: J gene, clone size, V gene, D gene, CDR3 DNA, CDR3 protein. A D gene is named only where the DNA matches it firmly. Not every row has a clone size; where given, it reads once, few, many or a size class.

j_call: TRBJ2-5; clone_size: many; v_call: TRBV5-1; d_call: TRBD2; cdr3_nt: TGCGCCAGCAGCTTGGGGGGGACTAGCCTCCAAGAGACCCAGTACTTC; cdr3_aa: CASSLGGTSLQETQYF
j_call: TRBJ2-7; clone_size: few; v_call: TRBV28; d_call: NA; cdr3_nt: TGTGCCAGCAACCCACCTGGGGGGAGGTACGAGCAGTACTTC; cdr3_aa: CASNPPGGRYEQYF
j_call: TRBJ1-5; clone_size: many; v_call: TRBV7-2; d_call: TRBD1; cdr3_nt: TGTGCCAGCAGCACAGGGGGAGGCGGCAATCAGCCCCAGCATTTT; cdr3_aa: CASSTGGGGNQPQHF
j_call: TRBJ1-1; clone_size: NA; v_call: TRBV3-1; d_call: NA; cdr3_nt: TGTGCCAGCAGCCAAGGGCGAAGGGGATCCACTGAAGCTTTCTTT; cdr3_aa: CASSQGRRGSTEAFF
j_call: TRBJ2-7; clone_size: NA; v_call: TRBV5-1; d_call: TRBD2; cdr3_nt: TGCACCAGCAGCTTGGGACCGGGGGTAGTCCGGGGGGACTCCGAGCAGTACTTC; cdr3_aa: CTSSLGPGVVRGDSEQYF
j_call: TRBJ2-6; clone_size: NA; v_call: TRBV20-1; d_call: NA; cdr3_nt: TGCAGTGCTAGAGTCCGGCAGGGTTCTGGGGCCAACGTCCTGACTTTC; cdr3_aa: CSARVRQGSGANVLTF
j_call: TRBJ2-1; clone_size: NA; v_call: TRBV5-8; d_call: TRBD2; cdr3_nt: TGTGCCAGCAGCTTGAGGGGCGGGAGAGGGATCTATGAGCAGTTCTTC; cdr3_aa: CASSLRGGRGIYEQFF
j_call: TRBJ1-2; clone_size: many; v_call: TRBV20-1; d_call: NA; cdr3_nt: TGCAGTGCTAGAGATCATTGGCAGGACGGGGGCTACACCTTC; cdr3_aa: CSARDHWQDGGYTF
j_call: TRBJ2-5; clone_size: many; v_call: TRBV2; d_call: NA; cdr3_nt: TGTGCCAGCACCTCCGGGACCACTGAAGCCCAGTACTTC; cdr3_aa: CASTSGTTEAQYF
j_call: TRBJ1-2; clone_size: many; v_call: TRBV5-1; d_call: NA; cdr3_nt: TGCGCCAGCAGCTTGGAAGGCGTTCTTGGCTACACCTTC; cdr3_aa: CASSLEGVLGYTF
j_call: TRBJ2-2; clone_size: many; v_call: TRBV7-3; d_call: TRBD2; cdr3_nt: TGTGCCAGCAGCTTAGAAGCGGGGGGGATTGGCGGGGAGCTGTTTTTT; cdr3_aa: CASSLEAGGIGGELFF
j_call: TRBJ1-6; clone_size: many; v_call: TRBV4-1; d_call: TRBD1; cdr3_nt: TGCGCCAGCAGCCAAGAAGAGGGACAGAGATATTCACCCCTCCACTTT; cdr3_aa: CASSQEEGQRYSPLHF
j_call: TRBJ2-1; clone_size: many; v_call: TRBV9; d_call: TRBD2; cdr3_nt: TGTGCCAGCAGCCCTTGGACTAGCGGATACAATGAGCAGTTCTTC; cdr3_aa: CASSPWTSGYNEQFF
j_call: TRBJ2-3; clone_size: many; v_call: TRBV30; d_call: TRBD2; cdr3_nt: TGTGCCTGGAGTGACGGACTAGCGGCAGATACGCAGTATTTT; cdr3_aa: CAWSDGLAADTQYF
j_call: TRBJ2-1; clone_size: many; v_call: TRBV11-1; d_call: TRBD2; cdr3_nt: TGTGCCAGCAGCCTAGGGCTAGCGGGAGACACTGAGCAGTTCTTC; cdr3_aa: CASSLGLAGDTEQFF
j_call: TRBJ2-1; clone_size: NA; v_call: TRBV20-1; d_call: NA; cdr3_nt: TGCAGTGCTCCACAGGGATTGGCCAATGAGCAGTTCTTC; cdr3_aa: CSAPQGLANEQFF
j_call: TRBJ2-2; clone_size: many; v_call: TRBV12-3/TRBV12-4; d_call: TRBD2; cdr3_nt: TGTGCCAGCAGTGCCATCGCCGGGACTAGCGGGAGGAACACCGGGGAGCTGTTTTTT; cdr3_aa: CASSAIAGTSGRNTGELFF
j_call: TRBJ2-7; clone_size: many; v_call: TRBV5-8; d_call: NA; cdr3_nt: TGTGCCAGCAGCTTCGCCTACGAGCAGTACTTC; cdr3_aa: CASSFAYEQYF
j_call: TRBJ2-3; clone_size: many; v_call: TRBV18; d_call: NA; cdr3_nt: TGTGCCAGCAGCCCCGCAGGGGCAGATACGCAGTATTTT; cdr3_aa: CASSPAGADTQYF
j_call: TRBJ2-5; clone_size: many; v_call: TRBV7-2; d_call: NA; cdr3_nt: TGTGCCAGCAGCGCAAGGGTGGGGGAGACCCAGTACTTC; cdr3_aa: CASSARVGETQYF
j_call: TRBJ2-7; clone_size: many; v_call: TRBV6-5; d_call: NA; cdr3_nt: TGTGCCAGCAGCCCGAGCCTGTACGAACCATCCTACGAGCAGTACTTC; cdr3_aa: CASSPSLYEPSYEQYF
j_call: TRBJ2-5; clone_size: many; v_call: TRBV7-7; d_call: NA; cdr3_nt: TGTGCTAGCAGCCCCCATTGGGGGTACCAAGAGACCCAGCACTTC; cdr3_aa: CASSPHWGYQETQHF
j_call: TRBJ1-1; clone_size: few; v_call: TRBV19; d_call: NA; cdr3_nt: TGTGCCAGTTCATTTGGCACCGTGAACACTGAAGCTTTCTTT; cdr3_aa: CASSFGTVNTEAFF
j_call: TRBJ1-6; clone_size: many; v_call: TRBV19; d_call: TRBD1; cdr3_nt: TGTGCCAGTAGTATGAGGGGACAGGGGTATTCACCCCTCCACTTT; cdr3_aa: CASSMRGQGYSPLHF
j_call: TRBJ2-1; clone_size: many; v_call: TRBV5-4; d_call: TRBD1; cdr3_nt: TGTGCCAGCAGCACAGACAGGGTTGGGCAGTTCTTC; cdr3_aa: CASSTDRVGQFF
j_call: TRBJ2-5; clone_size: NA; v_call: TRBV7-9; d_call: NA; cdr3_nt: TGTGCCAGCAGCTTTCCAGGAGGCTCGTGGGAGTCCCAGTACTTC; cdr3_aa: CASSFPGGSWESQYF
j_call: TRBJ1-4; clone_size: many; v_call: TRBV6-5; d_call: NA; cdr3_nt: TGTGCCAGCAGTTACCGGCCAGCAACTAATGAAAAACTGTTTTTT; cdr3_aa: CASSYRPATNEKLFF
j_call: TRBJ2-3; clone_size: many; v_call: TRBV7-8; d_call: TRBD2; cdr3_nt: TGTGCCAGCAGCTTAGAGCGGGGGGGCCTTAGGACAGATACGCAGTATTTT; cdr3_aa: CASSLERGGLRTDTQYF
j_call: TRBJ1-6; clone_size: many; v_call: TRBV14; d_call: TRBD1; cdr3_nt: TGTGCCAGCAGCCTACGACAGGGGGCCAATTCACCCCTCCACTTT; cdr3_aa: CASSLRQGANSPLHF
j_call: TRBJ1-2; clone_size: few; v_call: TRBV6-4; d_call: TRBD1; cdr3_nt: TGTGCCAGCAGTCCCCGGGACAGGGGGCGCGACTATGGCTACACCTTC; cdr3_aa: CASSPRDRGRDYGYTF
j_call: TRBJ1-3; clone_size: NA; v_call: TRBV4-1; d_call: NA; cdr3_nt: TGCGCCAGCAGCCAAGATTGGCCCGGAAACACCATATATTTT; cdr3_aa: CASSQDWPGNTIYF
j_call: TRBJ2-3; clone_size: few; v_call: TRBV3-1; d_call: TRBD1; cdr3_nt: TGTGCCAGCAGCCAAGATCAGGGGGCAGGCACAGATACGCAGTATTTT; cdr3_aa: CASSQDQGAGTDTQYF
j_call: TRBJ2-1; clone_size: many; v_call: TRBV20-1; d_call: NA; cdr3_nt: TGCAGTGCTAGAGAGGATTTCGGACGCCACAATGAGCAGTTCTTC; cdr3_aa: CSAREDFGRHNEQFF
j_call: TRBJ1-1; clone_size: few; v_call: TRBV3-1; d_call: TRBD1; cdr3_nt: TGTGCCAGCAGCCTCGGACAGGGCGTGAGCACTGAAGCTTTCTTT; cdr3_aa: CASSLGQGVSTEAFF
j_call: TRBJ2-7; clone_size: few; v_call: TRBV28; d_call: NA; cdr3_nt: TGTGCCAGCAGTTTATCTAGGAGCCTTCCCTACGAGCAGTACTTC; cdr3_aa: CASSLSRSLPYEQYF
j_call: TRBJ2-1; clone_size: many; v_call: TRBV20-1; d_call: TRBD1; cdr3_nt: TGCAGTGTGGTATCGGGACAGGCCTACAATGAGCAGTTCTTC; cdr3_aa: CSVVSGQAYNEQFF
j_call: TRBJ1-2; clone_size: many; v_call: TRBV15; d_call: TRBD1; cdr3_nt: TGTGCCACCAGAGGCAGACAGGGGGAGGACTATGGCTACACCTTC; cdr3_aa: CATRGRQGEDYGYTF
j_call: TRBJ2-7; clone_size: few; v_call: TRBV6-6; d_call: NA; cdr3_nt: TGCGCCAGCCAAACTCCGACCTACGAGCAGCACTTC; cdr3_aa: CASQTPTYEQHF
j_call: TRBJ1-3; clone_size: many; v_call: TRBV7-9; d_call: NA; cdr3_nt: TGTGCCAGCAGCTCTTTGGGGACGTCGAGCTCTGGAAACACCATATATTTT; cdr3_aa: CASSSLGTSSSGNTIYF
j_call: TRBJ2-1; clone_size: many; v_call: TRBV20-1; d_call: TRBD2; cdr3_nt: TGCAGTGCTAGTGGGTGGGACTACGGATCGGATGAGCAGTTCTTC; cdr3_aa: CSASGWDYGSDEQFF
j_call: TRBJ2-3; clone_size: few; v_call: TRBV28; d_call: TRBD1; cdr3_nt: TGTGCCAGCAGTTTATGGGAACAGGGGAAGACGCAGTATTTT; cdr3_aa: CASSLWEQGKTQYF
j_call: TRBJ2-3; clone_size: few; v_call: TRBV7-9; d_call: NA; cdr3_nt: TGTGCCAGCAGGCGACTTCGCGGAACTACTAGCACAGATACGCAGTATTTT; cdr3_aa: CASRRLRGTTSTDTQYF
j_call: TRBJ2-1; clone_size: many; v_call: TRBV12-3/TRBV12-4; d_call: TRBD2; cdr3_nt: TGTGCCAGCAGCCCCCCTCCGGGACTAGCGGGAAGCTCCTACAATGAGCAGTTCTTC; cdr3_aa: CASSPPPGLAGSSYNEQFF
j_call: TRBJ1-2; clone_size: many; v_call: TRBV18; d_call: NA; cdr3_nt: TGTGCCAGCTCGGACCAGGGGCAAAACTATGGCTACACCTTC; cdr3_aa: CASSDQGQNYGYTF
j_call: TRBJ2-1; clone_size: NA; v_call: TRBV6-5; d_call: TRBD2; cdr3_nt: TGTGCCGGCAGTCACCCCGGACTAGCGGGACAAAATGAGCAGTTCTTC; cdr3_aa: CAGSHPGLAGQNEQFF
j_call: TRBJ2-1; clone_size: NA; v_call: TRBV24-1; d_call: TRBD2; cdr3_nt: TGTGCCACCAGTGATAATTCAGGACTAGCGGGAACTAACAATGAGCAGTTCTTC; cdr3_aa: CATSDNSGLAGTNNEQFF
j_call: TRBJ1-4; clone_size: once; v_call: TRBV19; d_call: NA; cdr3_nt: TGTGCCGGTAGTGTGACTGGGACGGGGAGCGAAAAACTGTTTTTT; cdr3_aa: CAGSVTGTGSEKLFF
j_call: TRBJ2-3; clone_size: NA; v_call: TRBV10-3; d_call: TRBD2; cdr3_nt: TGTGCCATCAGTTGGGACTACAGCACAGATACGCAGTATTTT; cdr3_aa: CAISWDYSTDTQYF
j_call: TRBJ2-5; clone_size: many; v_call: TRBV30; d_call: NA; cdr3_nt: TGTGCCTGGAGTGAAGGAGAGACCCAGTACTTC; cdr3_aa: CAWSEGETQYF
j_call: TRBJ2-3; clone_size: many; v_call: TRBV7-8; d_call: TRBD2; cdr3_nt: TGTGCCAGCAGCCTATTAGCGGGAGAAGGGGCAGATACGCAGTATTTT; cdr3_aa: CASSLLAGEGADTQYF
j_call: TRBJ2-2; clone_size: NA; v_call: TRBV5-5; d_call: TRBD1; cdr3_nt: TGTGCCAGCAGCTTGACAGGGGGGAACACCGGGGAGCTGTTTTTT; cdr3_aa: CASSLTGGNTGELFF
j_call: TRBJ1-1; clone_size: NA; v_call: TRBV6-5; d_call: NA; cdr3_nt: TGTGCCAGCCTACAGGGCTTGAACACTGAAGCTTTCTTT; cdr3_aa: CASLQGLNTEAFF
j_call: TRBJ2-1; clone_size: few; v_call: TRBV9; d_call: TRBD1; cdr3_nt: TGTGCCAGCAGCGCCGGGACAGGGGGCTACAATGAGCCGTTCTTC; cdr3_aa: CASSAGTGGYNEPFF
j_call: TRBJ1-4; clone_size: NA; v_call: TRBV7-9; d_call: TRBD1; cdr3_nt: TGTGCCAGCAACCTACGGCTAGGGGGCGAAAAACTGTTTTTT; cdr3_aa: CASNLRLGGEKLFF
j_call: TRBJ2-3; clone_size: many; v_call: TRBV4-1; d_call: TRBD2; cdr3_nt: TGCGCCAGCAATGGGTGGACTAGCGGGGGCGATACGCAGTATTTT; cdr3_aa: CASNGWTSGGDTQYF
j_call: TRBJ2-5; clone_size: many; v_call: TRBV5-5; d_call: TRBD2; cdr3_nt: TGTGCCAGCAGCTTGAGGCTAGCGGGAGAAGAGACCCAGTACTTC; cdr3_aa: CASSLRLAGEETQYF
j_call: TRBJ2-6; clone_size: few; v_call: TRBV18; d_call: TRBD1; cdr3_nt: TGTGCCAGCTCATTGGCAGGGGGCTATGGGGCCAACGTCCTGACTTTC; cdr3_aa: CASSLAGGYGANVLTF